This T cell receptor beta chain was found in a study of T-cell reconstitution after alpha-beta-depleted transplantation in children. Germline CDR1 is MNHEY and CDR2 is SVGAGI. V was cut by 0 bases and J by 5 bases, with 5 bases left in between. CDR3 length: 12 residues. Points from the study as a whole: About two months after transplant, alpha-beta T cells reportedly came from several hundred expanded graft clones. One year after transplant, T-cell counts and diversity came mostly from newly produced T cells. Surviving recipient cells, namely T cells and thymic progenitors, were the source of high day-60 TCRbeta diversity in some patients.

Preparation of the TCRbeta library was carried out with unique molecular identifiers. TCRdb re-called the PCR reads through MiXCR, storing one row per CDR3 protein. In the table there are 100,000 to 130,000 distinct CDR3 sequences, approximately 6.6% of which are singletons. This clonotype was recorded many times. Its antigen is still unknown. The input for sequencing was PBMCs, mostly from graft donor cells, taken 360 days after TCRalphabeta/CD19-depleted stem cell transplant. The chain employs TRBV6-5 and TRBJ2-7; D is undetermined. The clonotype comes from a male patient aged 2-9 years who had a stem cell transplant for acute lymphoblastic leukemia, so the T cells may come from the graft donor. Here the CDR3 DNA reads TGTGCCAGCAGTTACTCTACAGACGAGCAGTACTTC. This sequence encodes CASSYSTDEQYF.